These 3 T cell receptor beta chains originate from one sample sequenced in a study of OX40 agonist ivuxolimab in advanced cancers. The assay was immunoSEQ multiplex PCR, and TCRdb's table has in-frame clones only and misses some. The sample contains about 58,000 clones, roughly nine tenths of which appear only once. The sample in question was CD4+ or CD8+ T cells sorted from blood, obtained in a trial of the OX40 agonist ivuxolimab. These receptors were obtained from an adult with an advanced solid tumor such as melanoma, head and neck, liver or kidney cancer.

The rearrangement joins TRBV6-5 to TRBJ1-3, with TRBD1 identical over 11 bases. The junction had 5 bases not matched to a gene; V was cut back by 6 bases and J by 4 bases. CDR1 and CDR2 (germline): MNHEY, SVGAGI. The CDR3 spans 15 residues. This chain's CDR3 is CASSRGQGAGNTIYF. The DNA for the CDR3 is TGTGCCAGCAGCCGCGGACAGGGGGCAGGAAACACCATATATTTT.

The chain has TRBV5-4 and TRBJ2-2, with D tentatively TRBD1 or TRBD2 (6 bases each). The CDR3 covers 16 residues. Germline V gene sequence: CDR1 SGHNT, CDR2 YYREEE (reference sequence). Trimming removed 0 bases at V and 4 bases at J, with 13 bases between. In DNA form, the CDR3 reads TGTGCCAGCAGCTTGGGAGGGGGGCTGAGCACCGGGGAGCTGTTTTTT. This encodes CASSLGGGLSTGELFF. Full variable domain (missing parts from reference TRBV5-4 and TRBJ2-2): ETGVTQSPTHLIKTRGQQVTLRCSSQSGHNTVSWYQQALGQGPQFIFQYYREEENGRGNFPPRFSGLQFPNYSSELNVNALELDDSALYLCASSLGGGLSTGELFFGEGSRLTVL.

This clone has more than one count but fewer than ten. The rearrangement uses TRBV6-6 and TRBJ1-2; TRBD1 matches 10 bases. The V gene's germline CDR1 is MNHNY and CDR2 SVGAGI (reference sequence). Germline trimming cut 6 bases from V and 4 bases from J; bases unmatched to any gene: 5. This CDR3 spans 14 amino acids. As DNA, the CDR3 is TGTGCCAGCAGCCCCGGGACAGGGGTCTATGGCTACACCTTC. Residues: CASSPGTGVYGYTF.